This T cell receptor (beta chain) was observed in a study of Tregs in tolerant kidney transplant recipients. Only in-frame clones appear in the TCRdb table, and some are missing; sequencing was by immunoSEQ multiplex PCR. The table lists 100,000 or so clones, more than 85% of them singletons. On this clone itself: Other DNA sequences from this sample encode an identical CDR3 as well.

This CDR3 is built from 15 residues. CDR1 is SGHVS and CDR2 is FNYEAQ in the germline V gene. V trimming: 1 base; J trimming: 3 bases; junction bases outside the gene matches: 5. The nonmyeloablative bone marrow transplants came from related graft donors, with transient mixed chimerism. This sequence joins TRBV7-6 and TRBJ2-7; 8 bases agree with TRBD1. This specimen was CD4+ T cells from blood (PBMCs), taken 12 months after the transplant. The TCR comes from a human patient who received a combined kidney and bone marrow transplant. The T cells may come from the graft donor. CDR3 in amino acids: CASSLVTGGVYEQYF. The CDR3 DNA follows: TGTGCCAGCAGCTTAGTCACAGGGGGAGTCTACGAGCAGTACTTC.